This T cell receptor beta chain was captured in a study of blood T cell repertoires in COVID-19. CDR3 length equals 16 residues. CDR1 is KGHSH, CDR2 LQKENI, per germline. The V end was cut by 1 base, the J end by 2 bases, with 14 bases between. Some clones are missing from TCRdb's copy, which holds only in-frame ones; the method was immunoSEQ multiplex PCR. Of 120,000 to 150,000 clones in the sample, around 80% were seen once. This clonotype originated in a human donor with acute or convalescent COVID-19. The donor label of this sample is uncertain. What was sequenced was peripheral blood. The chain couples TRBV18 to TRBJ1-1; a possible D gene is TRBD1 (5 bases). CDR3 bases: TGTGCCAGCTCACCACAAAGTCCCAGGGCCAACACTGAAGCTTTCTTT. Amino acids: CASSPQSPRANTEAFF.